This record looks at one T cell receptor (beta chain) sequence and its context. Original handling: Amplified reference gene primers provided the basis for estimating nucleated cell counts. Sequenced by immunoSEQ multiplex PCR; TCRdb stores in-frame clones only, minus some. The V and J calls and clone size were taken over from that table, and D and trimming were inferred from the DNA. Of 150,000 to 190,000 clones listed, 75% to 90% are singletons. These data are taken from a study of blood T cell repertoires in COVID-19. At the level of the study: Italy, Spain and the United States were the sources of the convalescent and acute COVID-19 samples.

Germline loops: CDR1 LNHDA, CDR2 SQIVND (reference sequence). Trimming stripped 5 bases from V and 4 bases from J, with 6 bases between. The CDR3 is made up of 12 amino acids. This chain connects TRBV19 to TRBJ1-5, with D unclear. This clonotype originated in an older woman with acute or convalescent COVID-19. Sequenced: peripheral blood. The CDR3 is CASSPPNQPQHF. CDR3 nucleotide sequence: TGTGCCAGTAGTCCCCCAAATCAGCCCCAGCATTTT.